This T cell receptor beta chain was sequenced in a study of blood T cell repertoires in COVID-19. Looked up from germline, CDR1 is SNHLY and CDR2 is FYNNEI. The CDR3 has 14 amino acids. With 5 bases removed from V and 4 bases from J, the gap between germline ends came to 11 bases. Repertoires were generated with immunoSEQ multiplex PCR, while TCRdb's copy carries only in-frame clones and drops some. This sample has 200,000 to 250,000 clones, with about 82% found just once. This clone was seen only once. The source of this sequence is a man aged 45-60 years with COVID-19, enrolled during active disease. This chain uses TRBV2 with TRBJ2-2; tentatively, D is TRBD1 (6 bases). Sequenced material: peripheral blood. This chain's CDR3 is CASSTGTGTGELFF. DNA for the CDR3: TGTGCCAGCAGTACAGGGACGGGCACCGGGGAGCTGTTTTTT.